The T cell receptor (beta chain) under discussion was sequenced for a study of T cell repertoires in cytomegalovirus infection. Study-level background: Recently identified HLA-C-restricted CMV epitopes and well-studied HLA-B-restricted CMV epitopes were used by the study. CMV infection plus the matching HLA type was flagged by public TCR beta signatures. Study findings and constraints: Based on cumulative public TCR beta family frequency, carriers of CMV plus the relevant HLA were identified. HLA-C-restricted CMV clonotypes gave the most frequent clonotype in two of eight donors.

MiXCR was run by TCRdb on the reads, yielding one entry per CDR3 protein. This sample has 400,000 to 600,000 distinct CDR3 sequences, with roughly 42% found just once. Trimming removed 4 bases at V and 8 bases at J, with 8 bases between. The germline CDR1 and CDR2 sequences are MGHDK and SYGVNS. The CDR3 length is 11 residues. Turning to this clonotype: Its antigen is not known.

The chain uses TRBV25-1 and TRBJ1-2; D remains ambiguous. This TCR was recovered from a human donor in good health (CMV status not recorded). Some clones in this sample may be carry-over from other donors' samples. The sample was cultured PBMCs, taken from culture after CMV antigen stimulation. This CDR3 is CASSGAGGYTF. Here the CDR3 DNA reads TGTGCCAGCAGTGGGGCTGGAGGCTACACCTTC.